These T cell receptor beta chains were read from a single sample in a study of T cells in Graves' hyperthyroidism and ophthalmopathy. TCRdb redid the calling of the multiplex PCR reads with MiXCR, one entry per CDR3 protein. Among about 320,000 distinct CDR3 sequences, roughly 17% were seen once, and the ten largest hold 33%. The sequenced sample was blood. These receptor sequences come from a man aged 25-45 years with Graves' hyperthyroidism. CDR3s include the opening cysteine and the closing phenylalanine or tryptophan. A D gene is named only where the DNA matches it firmly. The listing skips clone size in some rows; elsewhere it reads once, few, many or a size class.

D: TRBD2; size: many; V: TRBV28; J: TRBJ2-7; DNA: TGTGCCAACCCTAGCGGGAGCGGCGAGCAGTACTTC; CDR3: CANPSGSGEQYF
D: TRBD2; size: few; V: TRBV7-9; J: TRBJ2-6; DNA: TGTGCCAGCAGCTCTGGACTAGCGGGTGGTGGGGCCAACGTCCTGACTTTC; CDR3: CASSSGLAGGGANVLTF
D: -; size: few; V: TRBV2; J: TRBJ2-3; DNA: TGTGCCAGCAAGCAGGGGTCCACAGATACGCAGTATTTT; CDR3: CASKQGSTDTQYF
D: -; size: -; V: TRBV5-1; J: TRBJ1-6; DNA: TGCGCCAGCAGCTTGGTGGAATGTGCAGGGGCCTTCTGGTGTCTGGATTCACCCCTCCACTTT; CDR3: CASSLVECAGAFWCLDSPLHF
D: TRBD2; size: many; V: TRBV7-2; J: TRBJ2-1; DNA: TGTGCCAGCAGCCCGCTAGCGGGGTATGAGCAGTTCTTC; CDR3: CASSPLAGYEQFF
D: TRBD2; size: many; V: TRBV28; J: TRBJ2-1; DNA: TGTGCCAGCAGTTTTCGAGTAGCGGGAGAAGTTGATGAGCAGTTCTTC; CDR3: CASSFRVAGEVDEQFF
D: -; size: few; V: TRBV6-2/TRBV6-3; J: TRBJ1-2; DNA: TGTGCCAGCAGTTACAACACAGGGAACTATGGCTACACCTTC; CDR3: CASSYNTGNYGYTF
D: -; size: many; V: TRBV12-3/TRBV12-4; J: TRBJ2-5; DNA: TGTGCCAGCAGTTTAGTAGCGGACCAAGAGACCCAGTACTTC; CDR3: CASSLVADQETQYF
D: TRBD1; size: -; V: TRBV19; J: TRBJ2-3; DNA: TGTGCCAGTAGTGAGACAGGGGCAGATACGCAGTATTTT; CDR3: CASSETGADTQYF
D: -; size: few; V: TRBV19; J: TRBJ1-2; DNA: TGTGCCAGTAGTCGTCAGAACCTCTATGGCTACACCTTC; CDR3: CASSRQNLYGYTF
D: -; size: many; V: TRBV18; J: TRBJ2-7; DNA: TGTGCCAGCTCCCTCACGGCAACCCGATGGTACGAGCAGTACTTC; CDR3: CASSLTATRWYEQYF
D: -; size: many; V: TRBV6-5; J: TRBJ1-1; DNA: TGTGCCAGCAGTTACTCGGTGAGGAACACTGAAGCTTTCTTT; CDR3: CASSYSVRNTEAFF
D: -; size: many; V: TRBV18; J: TRBJ2-7; DNA: TGTGCCAGCTCCACGGGTCCCAAAATCTCCTACGAGCAGTACTTC; CDR3: CASSTGPKISYEQYF
D: TRBD1; size: few; V: TRBV29-1; J: TRBJ1-2; DNA: TGCAGCGTTAGGGACAGCGACTTCTATGGCTACACCTTC; CDR3: CSVRDSDFYGYTF
D: TRBD1; size: many; V: TRBV10-2; J: TRBJ1-5; DNA: TGTGCCAGCTCACCCACAGGGGGAAATCAGCCCCAGCATTTT; CDR3: CASSPTGGNQPQHF
D: -; size: -; V: TRBV10-3; J: TRBJ1-1; DNA: TGTGCCATCAGTTCCTGGGAGGGAAGTGATACTGAAGCTTTCTTT; CDR3: CAISSWEGSDTEAFF
D: TRBD1; size: few; V: TRBV15; J: TRBJ1-2; DNA: TGTGCCACCAGCTGGTCGACAGGGAACTATGGCTACACCTTC; CDR3: CATSWSTGNYGYTF
D: -; size: -; V: TRBV5-4; J: TRBJ2-7; DNA: TGTGCCAGCAGCTTGGGAGTCCAAGGGGTCAGCGAGCAGTACTTC; CDR3: CASSLGVQGVSEQYF
D: TRBD1; size: many; V: TRBV9; J: TRBJ2-7; DNA: TGTGCCAGCAGCGTAGTGGGGGACAGGGGCTACGAGCAGTACTTC; CDR3: CASSVVGDRGYEQYF
D: -; size: -; V: TRBV19; J: TRBJ2-3; DNA: TGTGCCAGTAGTGCGGCAGGGGCAGATACGCAGTATTTT; CDR3: CASSAAGADTQYF
D: -; size: -; V: TRBV11-2; J: TRBJ2-5; DNA: TGTGCCAGCAGCTTAGTGCGGATAGTCACCCAAGAGACCCAGTACTTC; CDR3: CASSLVRIVTQETQYF
D: -; size: many; V: TRBV20-1; J: TRBJ2-7; DNA: TGCAGTGCTAGAGATCACGGTAGCGTGTACGAGCAGTACTTC; CDR3: CSARDHGSVYEQYF
D: TRBD1; size: many; V: TRBV5-1; J: TRBJ2-7; DNA: TGCGCCAGCAGCTTGACGGGACAGAGCTACGAGCAGTACTTC; CDR3: CASSLTGQSYEQYF
D: -; size: -; V: TRBV4-2; J: TRBJ1-2; DNA: TGTGCCAGCAGCCAAGATTTCTCGGCCCCCTATGGCTACACCTTC; CDR3: CASSQDFSAPYGYTF
D: -; size: many; V: TRBV11-3; J: TRBJ1-5; DNA: TGTGCCAGCAGCTTAGAGGATCAGCCCCAGCATTTT; CDR3: CASSLEDQPQHF
D: -; size: -; V: TRBV3-1; J: TRBJ2-5; DNA: TGTGTCAGCAGCCCTGAGGCGGTCGGAGAGACCCAGTACTTC; CDR3: CVSSPEAVGETQYF
D: TRBD2; size: -; V: TRBV28; J: TRBJ2-7; DNA: TGTGCCAGCAGTTTAAACCTAGCGGGGACCACGAGGGAGCAGTACTTC; CDR3: CASSLNLAGTTREQYF
D: -; size: few; V: TRBV7-7; J: TRBJ1-1; DNA: TGTGCTAGCAGCCAGGACTCGAACACTGAAGCTTTCTTT; CDR3: CASSQDSNTEAFF
D: TRBD2; size: many; V: TRBV4-1; J: TRBJ2-7; DNA: TGCGCCAGCAGCCAAACCGGGACTAGTCTCTACGAGCAGTACTTC; CDR3: CASSQTGTSLYEQYF